Listed below are T cell receptor beta chains from one sample, sequenced in a study of T cell changes during pregnancy in multiple sclerosis. Sequencing was performed with immunoSEQ multiplex PCR; in TCRdb, only in-frame clones are kept and a portion is missing. Of 66,000 or so clones listed, around 89% were seen once; the top ten hold around 0.85%. The starting material was peripheral blood, obtained in the first trimester of pregnancy. The receptors originated from a female donor in good health, enrolled as a control in a pregnancy study. CDR3s include the opening cysteine and the closing phenylalanine or tryptophan. Each record gives: D gene, J gene, clone size, V gene, CDR3 DNA, CDR3 protein. D genes are given only for firm matches. Only part of the rows carry a size: once, few, many, or a class if the clone is expanded.

NA | TRBJ1-2 | NA | TRBV19 | TGTGCCACCAGGGAAACTCGGGGGTATGGCTACACCTTC | CATRETRGYGYTF
NA | TRBJ1-1 | NA | TRBV9 | TGTGCCAGCAGCGTCTGGGGGGAAACTGAAGCTTTCTTT | CASSVWGETEAFF
NA | TRBJ1-6 | NA | TRBV9 | TGTGCCAGCAGCGAGAGAGGCCAAAATTCACCCCTCCACTTT | CASSERGQNSPLHF
NA | TRBJ1-2 | NA | TRBV30 | TGTGCCTGGACCGCGGGGGGCAGGGTTTATGGCTACACCTTC | CAWTAGGRVYGYTF
TRBD1 | TRBJ1-3 | NA | TRBV10-3 | TGTGCCATCAGTGTCCGGGACAGGGGTCCCGGTCGGGCTGGAAACACCATATATTTT | CAISVRDRGPGRAGNTIYF
NA | TRBJ1-2 | NA | TRBV6-6 | TGTGCCAGCAGCTCTAACAGGGAATCCGGCTACACCTTC | CASSSNRESGYTF
NA | TRBJ1-2 | once | TRBV2 | TGTGCCAGCACTATGGATAGGGAGGGTGGCTACACCTTC | CASTMDREGGYTF
NA | TRBJ2-1 | NA | TRBV29-1 | TGCAGCGTTGAAGTGACAAATGAGCAGTTCTTC | CSVEVTNEQFF
NA | TRBJ1-1 | NA | TRBV30 | TGTGCCTGGAGTGTTACTAGGACGAACACTGAAGCTTTCTTT | CAWSVTRTNTEAFF
NA | TRBJ1-4 | NA | TRBV18 | TGTGCCAGCTCACGGGACTCATCTAATGAAAAACTGTTTTTT | CASSRDSSNEKLFF
TRBD2 | TRBJ2-3 | NA | TRBV4-3 | TGCGCCAGCAGCCAAGATCTAGCGGGGGGGCCAAGGGATACGCAGTATTTT | CASSQDLAGGPRDTQYF
TRBD2 | TRBJ2-5 | NA | TRBV9 | TGTGCCAGCAGTTGGACGGCCGGGGGGGAAGAGACCCAGTACTTC | CASSWTAGGEETQYF
TRBD1 | TRBJ2-7 | once | TRBV6-1 | TGTGCCAGCAGTGAGACAGGGGACGAGCAGTACTTC | CASSETGDEQYF
NA | TRBJ2-1 | NA | TRBV6-4 | TGTGCCAGCAGTGACTCTGACGAGGCTCCGCAGTTCTTC | CASSDSDEAPQFF
NA | TRBJ2-3 | once | TRBV7-3 | TGTGCCAGCAGCTCCTCTAGCGAGCGCACAGATACGCAGTATTTT | CASSSSSERTDTQYF
NA | TRBJ1-1 | NA | TRBV21-1 | TGTGCCAGCAGCACGACAGGCAAAAACACTGAAGCTTTCTTT | CASSTTGKNTEAFF
TRBD1 | TRBJ2-3 | NA | TRBV2 | TGTGCCAGCAGTCCGTACGACAGGGCCCATACGCAGTATTTT | CASSPYDRAHTQYF
TRBD1 | TRBJ2-3 | NA | TRBV5-5 | TGTGCCAGCAGCTTAGACAGGGCTCCAGATACGCAGTATTTT | CASSLDRAPDTQYF
NA | TRBJ2-5 | NA | TRBV5-1 | TGCGCCAGCAGCTCCGGACAGGGAGGGGAGACCCAGTACTTC | CASSSGQGGETQYF
NA | TRBJ2-2 | NA | TRBV6-1 | TGTGCCAGCAGTGAGACATTGAACACCGGGGAGCTGTTTTTT | CASSETLNTGELFF
NA | TRBJ2-2 | NA | TRBV7-9 | TGTGCCAGCAGCTTAGTGGATAGCGGTTACACCGGGGAGCTGTTTTTT | CASSLVDSGYTGELFF
NA | TRBJ1-5 | NA | TRBV10-2 | TGCGCCAGCGGCGTAAACAGGGAGCAGCAGCCCCAGCATTTT | CASGVNREQQPQHF
NA | TRBJ1-6 | NA | TRBV5-8 | TGTGCCAGCAGCTTGGCTGGTAACGTCCAGGGCTCACCCCTCCACTTT | CASSLAGNVQGSPLHF
TRBD1 | TRBJ2-1 | NA | TRBV6-5 | TGTGCCAGCAGTTCCACCGGGACAGTCTCCTACAATGAGCAGTTCTTC | CASSSTGTVSYNEQFF
TRBD2 | TRBJ2-3 | NA | TRBV5-1 | TGCGCCAGCAGCCCTCGGAGCGGGGGGATAGCAGTTACAGATACGCAGTATTTT | CASSPRSGGIAVTDTQYF
NA | TRBJ2-1 | NA | TRBV14 | TGTGCCAGCAGCCAAGATCATAGGAGGGGTGGCTCCTACAATGAGCAGTTCTTC | CASSQDHRRGGSYNEQFF
TRBD1 | TRBJ1-4 | NA | TRBV12-5 | TGTGCTAGTGGTTTGGCCAGGGGGCTGGGAACTAATGAAAAACTGTTTTTT | CASGLARGLGTNEKLFF
TRBD1 | TRBJ2-7 | NA | TRBV19 | TGTGCCAGTAGTATCAATCCGGGACAGGGGCTTTACTACGAGCAGTACTTC | CASSINPGQGLYYEQYF